This T cell receptor beta chain was sequenced in a study of T cells in pancreatic ductal adenocarcinoma. Study-level results: The resected cohort was biased toward the minority with early-stage disease. Mean clonality was approximately 0.11 in tumors and roughly 0.066 in blood, not significantly different.

Surgery without prior neoadjuvant therapy was the treatment of the selected pancreatic ductal adenocarcinoma patients. As to this clone: Antigen unknown.

Germline-derived CDR1 and CDR2 are SGHTS and YDEGEE. This CDR3 contains 12 residues. V lost 1 base and J lost 7, with 6 bases in between. The assay was immunoSEQ multiplex PCR, and TCRdb's table has in-frame clones only and misses some. The sample has about 31,000 clones, roughly nine tenths seen once. Sequenced input: PBMCs. The genes are TRBV5-8 and TRBJ1-5; D is unclear. The sequence was collected from a human donor with pancreatic ductal adenocarcinoma. CDR3 sequence (DNA): TGTGCCAGCAGCTTGTCAGAACAGCCCCAGCATTTT. Its protein is CASSLSEQPQHF.